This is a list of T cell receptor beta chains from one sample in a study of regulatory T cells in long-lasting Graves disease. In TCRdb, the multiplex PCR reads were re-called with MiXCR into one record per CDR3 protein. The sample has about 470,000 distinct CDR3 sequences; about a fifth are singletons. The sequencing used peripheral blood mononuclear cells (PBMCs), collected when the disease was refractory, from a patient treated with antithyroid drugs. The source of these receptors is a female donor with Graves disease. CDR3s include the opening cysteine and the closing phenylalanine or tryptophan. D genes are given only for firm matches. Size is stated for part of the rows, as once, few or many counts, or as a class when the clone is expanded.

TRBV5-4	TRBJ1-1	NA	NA	CASSTGTEAFF	TGTGCCAGCAGCACCGGGACAGAAGCTTTCTTT
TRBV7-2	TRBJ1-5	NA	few	CASSPRRAEPQHF	TGTGCCAGCAGCCCCCGGAGGGCGGAGCCCCAGCATTTT
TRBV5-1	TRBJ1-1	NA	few	CASSLGTGPGYTEAFF	TGCGCCAGCAGCTTGGGAACGGGACCAGGTTACACTGAAGCTTTCTTT
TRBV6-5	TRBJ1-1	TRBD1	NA	CASSYSLGQGIMFSEAFF	TGTGCCAGCAGTTACTCATTGGGACAGGGAATTATGTTCTCTGAAGCTTTCTTT
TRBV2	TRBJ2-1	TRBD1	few	CASSRTGGDEQFF	TGTGCCAGCAGCCGAACAGGGGGCGATGAGCAGTTCTTC
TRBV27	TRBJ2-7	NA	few	CASSFSSNSYEQYF	TGTGCCAGCAGTTTTTCCTCAAATTCCTACGAGCAGTACTTC
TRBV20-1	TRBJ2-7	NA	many	CSARDQGRESSYEQYF	TGCAGTGCTAGAGATCAGGGGCGGGAGAGCTCCTACGAGCAGTACTTC
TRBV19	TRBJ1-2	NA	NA	CASSIVSNSYGYTF	TGTGCCAGTAGTATAGTCTCTAATTCCTACGGCTACACCTTC
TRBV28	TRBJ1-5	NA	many	CASSLSSEGNQPQHF	TGTGCCAGCAGTTTAAGCTCGGAGGGCAATCAGCCCCAGCATTTT
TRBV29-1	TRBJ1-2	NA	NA	CSVEFQAENYGYTF	TGCAGCGTTGAGTTTCAAGCGGAGAACTATGGCTACACCTTC
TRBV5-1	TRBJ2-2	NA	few	CASNRDVDTGELFF	TGCGCCAGCAACAGGGACGTGGACACCGGGGAGCTGTTTTTT
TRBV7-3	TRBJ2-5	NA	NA	CASSSNPGAETQYF	TGTGCCAGCAGCTCTAACCCGGGAGCGGAGACCCAGTACTTC
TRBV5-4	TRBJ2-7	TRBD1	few	CASSFRDRVSYEQYF	TGTGCCAGCAGCTTCCGGGACAGGGTTAGTTACGAGCAGTACTTC
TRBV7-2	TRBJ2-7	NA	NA	CASSFFESPLRYEQYF	TGTGCCAGCAGCTTCTTCGAGTCGCCGTTGAGGTACGAGCAGTACTTC
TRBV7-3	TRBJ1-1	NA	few	CASSFGFTSTEAFF	TGTGCCAGCAGCTTTGGGTTCACGAGCACTGAAGCTTTCTTT
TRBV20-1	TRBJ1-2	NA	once	CSARTVYGYTF	TGCAGTGCAAGGACAGTTTATGGCTACACCTTC
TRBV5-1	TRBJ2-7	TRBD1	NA	CASSFRDSFYEQYF	TGCGCCAGCAGCTTCCGGGACAGCTTCTACGAGCAGTACTTC
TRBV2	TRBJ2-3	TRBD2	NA	CASRPQRGLAGGPSTDTQYF	TGTGCCAGCAGACCTCAGAGGGGACTAGCGGGAGGGCCAAGCACAGATACGCAGTATTTT
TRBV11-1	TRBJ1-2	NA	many	CASSSSDGNYGYTF	TGTGCCAGCAGCTCTTCGGACGGCAACTATGGCTACACCTTC
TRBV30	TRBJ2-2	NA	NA	CAWSWGANTGELFF	TGTGCCTGGAGTTGGGGGGCGAACACCGGGGAGCTGTTTTTT
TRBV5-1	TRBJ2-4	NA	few	CASSLDTRENIQYF	TGCGCCAGCAGCTTGGACACACGGGAGAACATTCAGTACTTC